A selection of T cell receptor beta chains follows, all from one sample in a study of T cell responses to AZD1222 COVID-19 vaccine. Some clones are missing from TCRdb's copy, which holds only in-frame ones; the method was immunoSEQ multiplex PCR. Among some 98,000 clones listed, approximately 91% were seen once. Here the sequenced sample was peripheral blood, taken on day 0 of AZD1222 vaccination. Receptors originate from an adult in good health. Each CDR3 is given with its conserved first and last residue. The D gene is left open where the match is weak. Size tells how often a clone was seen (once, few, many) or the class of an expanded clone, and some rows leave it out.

CASSIGPGSYEQYF	TGTGCCAGCAGCATAGGACCCGGGTCCTACGAGCAGTACTTC	TRBV7-3	.	TRBJ2-7	.
CASSLVTGSYNSPLHF	TGCGCCAGCAGCTTGGTTACGGGCTCCTATAATTCACCCCTCCACTTT	TRBV5-1	.	TRBJ1-6	.
CATSDAGKSSYNEQFF	TGTGCCACCAGTGATGCAGGGAAGAGCTCCTACAATGAGCAGTTCTTC	TRBV24-1	few	TRBJ2-1	.
CASSLVGLTGGGYTF	TGCGCCAGCAGCTTGGTGGGGCTTACAGGGGGAGGCTACACCTTC	TRBV5-1	.	TRBJ1-2	TRBD1
CASSLTASYEQYF	TGTGCCAGCAGTTTGACAGCCTCCTACGAGCAGTACTTC	TRBV6-5	.	TRBJ2-7	.
CASSLGGGDSGLNEQFF	TGTGCCAGCAGCTTAGGCGGGGGGGACAGTGGGCTCAATGAGCAGTTCTTC	TRBV11-3	.	TRBJ2-1	TRBD2
CASSPGGVDTGELFF	TGTGCCAGCAGCCCAGGGGGGGTGGACACCGGGGAGCTGTTTTTT	TRBV7-9	.	TRBJ2-2	.
CASSRSRGATTDTQYF	TGTGCCAGCAGCAGATCTAGGGGCGCGACCACAGATACGCAGTATTTT	TRBV7-3	.	TRBJ2-3	.
CAWNAGDGGKLFF	TGTGCCTGGAACGCAGGGGATGGGGGAAAACTGTTTTTT	TRBV30	once	TRBJ1-4	.
CATRGTGNQPQHF	TGTGCCACCAGAGGGACAGGGAATCAGCCCCAGCATTTT	TRBV24-1	.	TRBJ1-5	TRBD1
CASNAGNTIYF	TGTGCCAGCAACGCTGGAAACACCATATATTTT	TRBV2	.	TRBJ1-3	.
CASSPLGDNNSPLHF	TGTGCCAGCTCCCCCCTAGGGGACAATAATTCACCCCTCCACTTT	TRBV18	.	TRBJ1-6	.
CASSVIGGTLSGANVLTF	TGTGCCAGCAGCGTCATAGGGGGGACCCTCTCTGGGGCCAACGTCCTGACTTTC	TRBV7-6	.	TRBJ2-6	.
CASSLGAVGETQYF	TGTGCCAGCAGCTTAGGGGCAGTAGGAGAGACCCAGTACTTC	TRBV7-2	.	TRBJ2-5	.
CASNLRGGVEAFF	TGTGCCAGTAATCTCAGAGGGGGCGTAGAAGCTTTCTTT	TRBV19	.	TRBJ1-1	TRBD1
CASSLGPNTEAFF	TGCGCCAGCAGCTTGGGGCCGAACACTGAAGCTTTCTTT	TRBV5-1	.	TRBJ1-1	.
CASSDGRDEQFF	TGTGCCAGCAGTGACGGGAGGGATGAGCAGTTCTTC	TRBV6-1	once	TRBJ2-1	TRBD2
CASSYRSYEQYF	TGTGCCAGCAGTTACAGATCCTACGAGCAGTACTTC	TRBV27	.	TRBJ2-7	.
CASSLRGEIQNQPQHF	TGTGCCAGCAGTTTAAGGGGAGAGATTCAAAATCAGCCCCAGCATTTT	TRBV27	.	TRBJ1-5	.
CASSASTSGGTDTQYF	TGTGCCAGCAGCGCCTCTACTAGCGGGGGCACAGATACGCAGTATTTT	TRBV9	.	TRBJ2-3	TRBD2
CASSSLTGDPYEQYF	TGCGCCAGCAGCTCCCTTACCGGGGACCCCTACGAGCAGTACTTC	TRBV5-1	.	TRBJ2-7	.
CASSQEGQGGYEQYF	TGCGCCAGCAGCCAAGAGGGGCAGGGAGGGTACGAGCAGTACTTC	TRBV4-3	.	TRBJ2-7	TRBD2
CASSQALPGLLGEQETQYF	TGTGCCAGCAGCCAAGCCCTCCCGGGGTTATTGGGTGAGCAAGAGACCCAGTACTTC	TRBV14	.	TRBJ2-5	.
CASIWSYNSPLHF	TGTGCCAGTATATGGTCGTATAATTCACCCCTCCACTTT	TRBV28	.	TRBJ1-6	.
CASSRGSLPEAFF	TGCGCCAGCAGCCGTGGGTCGCTCCCTGAAGCTTTCTTT	TRBV5-1	once	TRBJ1-1	.
CASSLEGPNTEAFF	TGCGCCAGCAGCTTGGAGGGCCCGAACACTGAAGCTTTCTTT	TRBV5-1	.	TRBJ1-1	.
CASSQARGTQAFF	TGCGCCAGCAGCCAAGCTCGGGGAACACAAGCTTTCTTT	TRBV4-3	.	TRBJ1-1	.
CSGKQGVGNIQYF	TGCAGCGGAAAACAGGGGGTCGGGAACATTCAGTACTTC	TRBV29-1	.	TRBJ2-4	TRBD1
CATSDSQRAEAFF	TGTGCCACCAGTGACTCACAGAGGGCTGAAGCTTTCTTT	TRBV24-1	.	TRBJ1-1	.
CASSSPGGDTQYF	TGTGCCAGCAGCTCACCCGGGGGAGATACGCAGTATTTT	TRBV5-4	.	TRBJ2-3	.
CASSMGRVQGYTF	TGTGCCAGCAGCATGGGCAGGGTCCAGGGCTACACCTTC	TRBV28	.	TRBJ1-2	.
CASSPPRGDTEAFF	TGTGCCAGCAGTCCGCCTCGGGGTGATACTGAAGCTTTCTTT	TRBV5-6	once	TRBJ1-1	.
CASSLVEPSNYGYTF	TGTGCCAGCAGCTTGGTGGAACCCTCTAACTATGGCTACACCTTC	TRBV5-4	.	TRBJ1-2	.
CASGSRTGGGSYEQYF	TGTGCTAGTGGTTCAAGGACAGGGGGGGGAAGCTACGAGCAGTACTTC	TRBV12-5	once	TRBJ2-7	TRBD1
CASSLSGDTDTQYF	TGCGCCAGCAGCCTTTCAGGAGACACAGATACGCAGTATTTT	TRBV4-1	.	TRBJ2-3	.
CASSTGETQYF	TGTGCCAGTAGTACAGGAGAGACCCAGTACTTC	TRBV19	.	TRBJ2-5	.
CASSLGQLRSSYEQYF	TGTGCCAGCAGCCTCGGACAGCTCCGCAGCTCCTACGAGCAGTACTTC	TRBV7-9	.	TRBJ2-7	.
CASSRRDRGRYGYTF	TGTGCCAGCAGCAGGAGGGACAGGGGTCGCTATGGCTACACCTTC	TRBV9	once	TRBJ1-2	TRBD1
CASSQGPNTGELFF	TGTGCCAGCAGCCAGGGACCGAACACCGGGGAGCTGTTTTTT	TRBV3-1/TRBV3-2	.	TRBJ2-2	.